Listed below are T cell receptor beta chains from one sample, sequenced in a study of long-term antiretroviral therapy in people with HIV. The protocol was immunoSEQ multiplex PCR, while the TCRdb copy is restricted to in-frame clones and leaves out a portion. The profile covers some 21,000 clones, with about four fifths appearing a single time and 8.1% taken by the ten largest. The specimen comprised unsorted PBMCs, sampled at the start of antiretroviral therapy. These receptors all stem from a man in his fifties or sixties with HIV. Each CDR3 is given with its conserved first and last residue. Each record gives: J gene, D gene, clone size, V gene, CDR3 length, CDR3 protein, CDR3 DNA. A D gene is named only where the DNA matches it firmly. Size values are once, few and many counts, or a class for expanded clones, and some rows have none.

j_gene: TRBJ2-3
d_gene: .
abundance: .
v_gene: TRBV18
len: 15
CDR3aa: CASSPRSSLTDTQYF
CDR3nt: TGTGCCAGCTCACCTCGGAGCAGCCTTACAGATACGCAGTATTTT

j_gene: TRBJ2-4
d_gene: .
abundance: .
v_gene: TRBV5-4
len: 15
CDR3aa: CASSLASVAGNIQYF
CDR3nt: TGTGCCAGCAGCTTGGCCTCTGTCGCAGGGAACATTCAGTACTTC

j_gene: TRBJ1-5
d_gene: .
abundance: .
v_gene: TRBV18
len: 15
CDR3aa: CASSPPAGESQPQHF
CDR3nt: TGTGCCAGCTCACCACCGGCAGGGGAAAGCCAGCCCCAGCATTTT

j_gene: TRBJ1-2
d_gene: TRBD1
abundance: .
v_gene: TRBV19
len: 15
CDR3aa: CASSIDIRQGDGYTF
CDR3nt: TGTGCCAGTAGTATAGATATTCGACAGGGGGATGGCTACACCTTC

j_gene: TRBJ2-7
d_gene: TRBD2
abundance: .
v_gene: TRBV7-2
len: 13
CDR3aa: CASRREVSYEQYF
CDR3nt: TGTGCCAGCAGGCGGGAGGTGTCCTACGAGCAGTACTTC

j_gene: TRBJ1-1
d_gene: .
abundance: .
v_gene: TRBV30
len: 12
CDR3aa: CAWMGGYTEAFF
CDR3nt: TGTGCCTGGATGGGGGGCTACACTGAAGCTTTCTTT

j_gene: TRBJ1-1
d_gene: .
abundance: .
v_gene: TRBV5-1
len: 13
CDR3aa: CASSLPGLTEAFF
CDR3nt: TGCGCCAGCAGCCTCCCGGGGCTCACTGAAGCTTTCTTT

j_gene: TRBJ2-2
d_gene: TRBD1
abundance: few
v_gene: TRBV7-2
len: 15
CDR3aa: CASSSHRGPAGELFF
CDR3nt: TGTGCCAGCAGCTCCCACAGGGGACCGGCCGGGGAGCTGTTTTTT

j_gene: TRBJ2-1
d_gene: TRBD2
abundance: .
v_gene: TRBV2
len: 22
CDR3aa: CASSPKGQKGTSGGSGSNEQFF
CDR3nt: TGTGCCAGCAGTCCTAAGGGACAAAAAGGGACTAGCGGGGGGTCGGGATCCAATGAGCAGTTCTTC

j_gene: TRBJ2-7
d_gene: .
abundance: .
v_gene: TRBV5-5
len: 18
CDR3aa: CASSTLSYSGRAPYEQYF
CDR3nt: TGTGCCAGCAGCACACTTTCTTATAGCGGCAGGGCCCCGTACGAGCAGTACTTC

j_gene: TRBJ1-5
d_gene: .
abundance: .
v_gene: TRBV7-2
len: 15
CDR3aa: CASSLNADSNQPQHF
CDR3nt: TGTGCCAGCAGCTTAAATGCAGATAGCAATCAGCCCCAGCATTTT

j_gene: TRBJ1-3
d_gene: TRBD1
abundance: .
v_gene: TRBV4-2
len: 16
CDR3aa: CASSQEVTGRGNTIYF
CDR3nt: TGTGCCAGCAGCCAAGAAGTGACAGGGCGGGGAAACACCATATATTTT

j_gene: TRBJ1-1
d_gene: .
abundance: .
v_gene: TRBV18
len: 14
CDR3aa: CASSLTRGGTEAFF
CDR3nt: TGTGCCAGCTCACTCACGCGTGGAGGCACTGAAGCTTTCTTT

j_gene: TRBJ1-1
d_gene: TRBD1
abundance: .
v_gene: TRBV4-2
len: 15
CDR3aa: CASSRYDRVNTEAFF
CDR3nt: TGTGCCAGCAGCCGATACGACAGGGTGAACACTGAAGCTTTCTTT

j_gene: TRBJ1-1
d_gene: .
abundance: .
v_gene: TRBV5-1
len: 13
CDR3aa: CASSLEGETEAFF
CDR3nt: TGCGCCAGCAGCTTGGAGGGTGAGACTGAAGCTTTCTTT

j_gene: TRBJ2-7
d_gene: .
abundance: .
v_gene: TRBV15
len: 13
CDR3aa: CATSRDGTYEQYF
CDR3nt: TGTGCCACCAGCAGAGACGGGACCTACGAGCAGTACTTC

j_gene: TRBJ2-7
d_gene: .
abundance: .
v_gene: TRBV5-6
len: 11
CDR3aa: CASSLAHEQYF
CDR3nt: TGTGCCAGCAGCTTGGCCCACGAGCAGTACTTC

j_gene: TRBJ1-6
d_gene: .
abundance: .
v_gene: TRBV29-1
len: 13
CDR3aa: CSVGEETNSPLHF
CDR3nt: TGCAGCGTCGGGGAGGAGACAAATTCACCCCTCCACTTT

j_gene: TRBJ2-3
d_gene: .
abundance: .
v_gene: TRBV29-1
len: 14
CDR3aa: CSVLGRTHTDTQYF
CDR3nt: TGCAGCGTTTTGGGCAGAACTCACACAGATACGCAGTATTTT

j_gene: TRBJ2-7
d_gene: TRBD2
abundance: .
v_gene: TRBV28
len: 18
CDR3aa: CASSLPSRTSGERCEQYF
CDR3nt: TGTGCCAGCAGTTTACCTTCCCGGACTAGCGGGGAGAGGTGCGAGCAGTACTTC

j_gene: TRBJ2-1
d_gene: .
abundance: once
v_gene: TRBV28
len: 15
CDR3aa: CASSSSASSYNEQFF
CDR3nt: TGTGCCAGCAGTTCTAGCGCTAGCTCCTACAATGAGCAGTTCTTC

j_gene: TRBJ1-2
d_gene: .
abundance: few
v_gene: TRBV5-6
len: 13
CDR3aa: CASSPGQDYGYTF
CDR3nt: TGTGCCAGCAGTCCCGGACAAGACTATGGCTACACCTTC

j_gene: TRBJ1-2
d_gene: TRBD1
abundance: few
v_gene: TRBV2
len: 13
CDR3aa: CASRPDRWGGYTF
CDR3nt: TGTGCCAGCAGACCGGACAGGTGGGGTGGCTACACCTTC

j_gene: TRBJ1-5
d_gene: .
abundance: .
v_gene: TRBV5-1
len: 13
CDR3aa: CASSLVPRGPQHF
CDR3nt: TGCGCCAGCAGCTTGGTTCCCCGAGGGCCCCAGCATTTT

j_gene: TRBJ1-6
d_gene: .
abundance: .
v_gene: TRBV28
len: 14
CDR3aa: CASRVHSDNSPLHF
CDR3nt: TGTGCCAGCAGGGTTCACAGCGATAATTCACCCCTCCACTTT

j_gene: TRBJ2-6
d_gene: .
abundance: .
v_gene: TRBV4-3
len: 18
CDR3aa: CASSQDSGPFSGANVLTF
CDR3nt: TGCGCCAGCAGCCAAGACTCGGGACCGTTCTCTGGGGCCAACGTCCTGACTTTC

j_gene: TRBJ1-1
d_gene: .
abundance: .
v_gene: TRBV7-9
len: 16
CDR3aa: CASSLARDVFNTEAFF
CDR3nt: TGTGCCAGCAGCTTAGCTAGGGACGTATTCAACACTGAAGCTTTCTTT

j_gene: TRBJ1-6
d_gene: .
abundance: .
v_gene: TRBV6-4
len: 15
CDR3aa: CASSLLGSYNSPLHF
CDR3nt: TGTGCCAGCAGTTTACTCGGGTCCTATAATTCACCCCTCCACTTT

j_gene: TRBJ2-4
d_gene: .
abundance: .
v_gene: TRBV7-9
len: 16
CDR3aa: CASSLGGVGDKHIQYF
CDR3nt: TGTGCCAGCAGCTTAGGCGGGGTAGGGGACAAGCACATTCAGTACTTC

j_gene: TRBJ2-5
d_gene: .
abundance: .
v_gene: TRBV2
len: 11
CDR3aa: CASTLSETQYF
CDR3nt: TGTGCCAGCACCCTCTCCGAGACCCAGTACTTC

j_gene: TRBJ2-7
d_gene: .
abundance: .
v_gene: TRBV7-3
len: 13
CDR3aa: CASSSGRRGEQYF
CDR3nt: TGTGCCAGCAGCTCCGGACGGAGGGGCGAGCAGTACTTC

j_gene: TRBJ2-3
d_gene: TRBD1
abundance: .
v_gene: TRBV11-2
len: 16
CDR3aa: CASSLDPGGLTDTQYF
CDR3nt: TGTGCCAGCAGCTTAGATCCAGGGGGCCTTACAGATACGCAGTATTTT

j_gene: TRBJ2-1
d_gene: .
abundance: .
v_gene: TRBV11-3
len: 16
CDR3aa: CASSFLEQPAGDEQFF
CDR3nt: TGTGCCAGCAGCTTTTTGGAACAACCCGCCGGGGATGAGCAGTTCTTC

j_gene: TRBJ1-5
d_gene: .
abundance: .
v_gene: TRBV21-1
len: 17
CDR3aa: CASSKAFLAGSKWPQHF
CDR3nt: TGTGCCAGCAGCAAGGCCTTTTTGGCGGGGTCCAAGTGGCCCCAGCATTTT

j_gene: TRBJ2-2
d_gene: .
abundance: once
v_gene: TRBV6-4
len: 13
CDR3aa: CASSEGNTGELFF
CDR3nt: TGTGCCAGCAGTGAGGGAAACACCGGGGAGCTGTTTTTT

j_gene: TRBJ2-7
d_gene: .
abundance: once
v_gene: TRBV2
len: 13
CDR3aa: CASTSRAIYEQYF
CDR3nt: TGTGCCAGCACAAGCAGGGCAATCTACGAGCAGTACTTC

j_gene: TRBJ1-6
d_gene: .
abundance: once
v_gene: TRBV6-4
len: 16
CDR3aa: CASSGGRPAYNSPLHF
CDR3nt: TGTGCCAGCAGTGGCGGACGGCCCGCCTATAATTCACCCCTCCACTTT

j_gene: TRBJ2-4
d_gene: .
abundance: .
v_gene: TRBV27
len: 15
CDR3aa: CASSLVGLAKNIQYF
CDR3nt: TGTGCCAGCAGTTTAGTCGGTCTAGCCAAAAACATTCAGTACTTC

j_gene: TRBJ2-3
d_gene: TRBD2
abundance: .
v_gene: TRBV19
len: 16
CDR3aa: CASSNPKREGSDTQYF
CDR3nt: TGTGCCAGTAGTAACCCAAAGCGGGAAGGCTCAGATACGCAGTATTTT

j_gene: TRBJ1-2
d_gene: .
abundance: .
v_gene: TRBV30
len: 20
CDR3aa: CAWSAKYPRFGQLDFSGYTF
CDR3nt: TGTGCCTGGAGTGCTAAATATCCGCGTTTTGGGCAGTTGGATTTTAGTGGCTACACCTTC

j_gene: TRBJ2-3
d_gene: .
abundance: .
v_gene: TRBV6-1
len: 14
CDR3aa: CASTPIGSVDTQYF
CDR3nt: TGTGCCAGCACACCCATCGGGAGTGTAGATACGCAGTATTTT

j_gene: TRBJ2-1
d_gene: TRBD2
abundance: few
v_gene: TRBV5-4
len: 16
CDR3aa: CASSLGAGGYGNEQFF
CDR3nt: TGTGCCAGCAGCTTGGGGGCGGGGGGGTATGGGAATGAGCAGTTCTTC

j_gene: TRBJ1-1
d_gene: .
abundance: .
v_gene: TRBV19
len: 18
CDR3aa: CASSSLTFDRVGNTEAFF
CDR3nt: TGTGCCAGTAGTAGTCTGACATTTGATAGGGTCGGGAACACTGAAGCTTTCTTT

j_gene: TRBJ2-1
d_gene: .
abundance: .
v_gene: TRBV25-1
len: 14
CDR3aa: CASRPISYYNEQFF
CDR3nt: TGTGCCAGCCGCCCCATCTCCTACTACAATGAGCAGTTCTTC

j_gene: TRBJ2-3
d_gene: .
abundance: .
v_gene: TRBV5-1
len: 15
CDR3aa: CASSLVHKATDTQYF
CDR3nt: TGCGCCAGCAGCTTGGTTCACAAAGCCACAGATACGCAGTATTTT

j_gene: TRBJ2-3
d_gene: .
abundance: .
v_gene: TRBV5-8
len: 14
CDR3aa: CASSFPANKDTQYF
CDR3nt: TGTGCCAGCAGTTTCCCGGCGAACAAAGATACGCAGTATTTT

j_gene: TRBJ1-1
d_gene: .
abundance: once
v_gene: TRBV5-1
len: 15
CDR3aa: CASSPILWVGTEAFF
CDR3nt: TGCGCCAGCAGCCCAATACTTTGGGTAGGCACTGAAGCTTTCTTT

j_gene: TRBJ2-1
d_gene: .
abundance: .
v_gene: TRBV10-1
len: 13
CDR3aa: CASSAETEVEQFF
CDR3nt: TGCGCCAGCAGTGCGGAGACGGAGGTTGAGCAGTTCTTC

j_gene: TRBJ2-7
d_gene: .
abundance: .
v_gene: TRBV7-2
len: 15
CDR3aa: CASSLVARSSYEQYF
CDR3nt: TGTGCCAGCAGCTTAGTTGCTCGGAGCTCCTACGAGCAGTACTTC

j_gene: TRBJ1-2
d_gene: .
abundance: .
v_gene: TRBV30
len: 14
CDR3aa: CAWSVYGANYGYTF
CDR3nt: TGTGCCTGGAGTGTATACGGAGCTAACTATGGCTACACCTTC